A single sample gave rise to the 4 T cell receptor beta chains below, sequenced in a study of blood T cell repertoires in COVID-19. This table comes from immunoSEQ multiplex PCR, and its TCRdb copy is limited to in-frame clones, with some not included. The sample has 90,000 to 100,000 clones, approximately 81% seen once; the top ten hold 4% to 5.5%. Sequenced sample: peripheral blood. The receptors were gathered from a man in his 60s with acute or convalescent COVID-19.

The chain combines TRBV3-1 (or the pseudogene TRBV3-2) with TRBJ2-1, with TRBD2 matching over 10 bases. Germline lookup yields CDR1 LGHDT and CDR2 YNNKEL (reference sequence). J was trimmed by 5 bases and V by 0 bases; bases with no gene match: 10. CDR3 length: 18 residues. The CDR3 loop is CASSQDRGLAGVDNEQFF. The DNA for the CDR3 is TGTGCCAGCAGCCAAGACAGGGGGCTAGCGGGAGTTGACAATGAGCAGTTCTTC.

V is TRBV2 and J is TRBJ1-5; D perhaps matches TRBD1 (6 bases). CDR1 is SNHLY and CDR2 is FYNNEI in the germline V gene. The CDR3 runs 14 residues. The V end was cut by 8 bases, the J end by 7 bases, with 18 bases between. CDR3 nucleotide sequence: TGTGCCAGCGGGGACGTGGACAGCTACCAGCCCCAGCATTTT. Translated, it gives CASGDVDSYQPQHF. Full variable domain (outside the CDR3, taken from reference TRBV2 and TRBJ1-5): EPEVTQTPSHQVTQMGQEVILRCVPISNHLYFYWYRQILGQKVEFLVSFYNNEISEKSEIFDDQFSVERPDGSNFTLKIRSTKLEDSAMYFCASGDVDSYQPQHFGDGTRLSIL.

V is TRBV7-2 and J is TRBJ2-1; TRBD2 agrees at 13 bases. The germline CDR1 and CDR2 sequences are SGHTA and FQGNSA. With V trimmed by 3 bases and J by 8 bases, 4 bases remained unmatched. This CDR3 contains 15 residues. The CDR3 nucleotides are TGTGCCAGCAGCTTTGGGACTAGCGGGATATATGAGCAGTTCTTC. Encoded protein: CASSFGTSGIYEQFF.

The chain is built from TRBV30 and TRBJ1-2; a weak D match, TRBD1 (6 bases). V was cut by 0 bases and J by 2 bases, with 13 bases left in between. CDR3 length equals 15 residues. CDR1 is GTSNPN, CDR2 SVGIG, per germline (reference sequence). CDR3 amino acids: CAWSVILGANYGYTF. The CDR3 DNA sequence: TGTGCCTGGAGTGTAATCCTGGGGGCGAACTATGGCTACACCTTC.